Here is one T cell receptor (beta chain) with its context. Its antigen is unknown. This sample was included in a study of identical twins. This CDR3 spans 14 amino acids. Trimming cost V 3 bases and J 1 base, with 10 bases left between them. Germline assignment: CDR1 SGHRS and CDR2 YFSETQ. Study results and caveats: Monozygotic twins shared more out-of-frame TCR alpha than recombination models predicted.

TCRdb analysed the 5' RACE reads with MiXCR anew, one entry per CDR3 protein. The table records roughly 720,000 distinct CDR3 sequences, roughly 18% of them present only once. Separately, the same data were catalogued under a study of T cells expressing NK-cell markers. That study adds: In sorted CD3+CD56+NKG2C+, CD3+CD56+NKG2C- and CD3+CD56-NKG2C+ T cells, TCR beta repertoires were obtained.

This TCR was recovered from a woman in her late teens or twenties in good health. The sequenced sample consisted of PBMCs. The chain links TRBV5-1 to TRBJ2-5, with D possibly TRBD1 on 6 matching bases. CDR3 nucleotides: TGCGCCAGCAGCTACGGACAGTCCCAAGAGACCCAGTACTTC. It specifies CASSYGQSQETQYF.